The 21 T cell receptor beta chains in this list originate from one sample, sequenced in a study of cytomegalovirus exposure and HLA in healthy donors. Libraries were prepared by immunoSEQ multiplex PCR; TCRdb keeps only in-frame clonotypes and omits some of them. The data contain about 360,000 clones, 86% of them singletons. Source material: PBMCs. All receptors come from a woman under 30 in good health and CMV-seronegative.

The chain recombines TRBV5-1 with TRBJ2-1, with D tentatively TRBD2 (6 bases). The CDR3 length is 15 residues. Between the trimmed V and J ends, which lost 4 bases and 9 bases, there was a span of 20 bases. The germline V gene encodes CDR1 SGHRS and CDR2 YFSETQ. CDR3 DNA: TGCGCCAGCAGCATTGGCGGGACGCTACGAGGTGAGCAGTTCTTC. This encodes CASSIGGTLRGEQFF.

The CDR3 loop is CASSFDRGPAGELFF. In DNA form, the CDR3 reads TGTGCCAGCAGCTTTGACAGGGGGCCTGCCGGGGAGCTGTTTTTT. This chain joins TRBV12-1 and TRBJ2-2; TRBD1 is the table's D call, not checked against the DNA. TRBV12-1 is described as a pseudogene. The CDR3 has 15 residues.

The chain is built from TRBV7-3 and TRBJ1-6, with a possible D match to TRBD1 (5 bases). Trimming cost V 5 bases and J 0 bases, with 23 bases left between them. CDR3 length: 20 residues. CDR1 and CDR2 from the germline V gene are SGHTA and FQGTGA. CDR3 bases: TGTGCCAGCAGCCCATCCCGACAGCCCCGGTGGAGCTCCTATAATTCACCCCTCCACTTT. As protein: CASSPSRQPRWSSYNSPLHF.

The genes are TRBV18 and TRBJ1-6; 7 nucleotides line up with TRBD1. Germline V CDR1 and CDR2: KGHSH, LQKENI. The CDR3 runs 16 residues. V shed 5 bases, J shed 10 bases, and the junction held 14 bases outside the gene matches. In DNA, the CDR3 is TGTGCCAGCTCAACGGACAGGCCTATAAGAGGATCACCCCTCCACTTT. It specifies CASSTDRPIRGSPLHF.

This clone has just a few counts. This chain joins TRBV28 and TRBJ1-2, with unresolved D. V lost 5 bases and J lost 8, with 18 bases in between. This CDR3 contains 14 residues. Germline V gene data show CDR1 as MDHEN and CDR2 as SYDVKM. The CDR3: CASSPPSAPGGYTF. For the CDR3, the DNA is TGTGCCAGCAGTCCCCCTAGTGCCCCCGGGGGCTACACCTTC.

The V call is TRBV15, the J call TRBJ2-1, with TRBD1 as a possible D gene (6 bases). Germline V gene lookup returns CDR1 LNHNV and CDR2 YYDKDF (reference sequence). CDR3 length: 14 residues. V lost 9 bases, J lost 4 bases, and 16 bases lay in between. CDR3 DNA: TGTGCCACGTCACCGAGGACAGATTACAATGAGCAGTTCTTC. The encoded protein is CATSPRTDYNEQFF.

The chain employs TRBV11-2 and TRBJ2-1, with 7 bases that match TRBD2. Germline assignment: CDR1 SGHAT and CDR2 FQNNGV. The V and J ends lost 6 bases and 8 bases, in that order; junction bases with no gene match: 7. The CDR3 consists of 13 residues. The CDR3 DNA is TGTGCCAGCAGAATGGGGGGGGAGGATGAGCAGTTCTTC. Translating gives CASRMGGEDEQFF.

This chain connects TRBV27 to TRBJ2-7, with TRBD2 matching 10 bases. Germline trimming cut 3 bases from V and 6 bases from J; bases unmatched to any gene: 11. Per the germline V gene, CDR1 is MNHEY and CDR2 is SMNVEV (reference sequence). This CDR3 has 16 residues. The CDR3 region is CASSFLSSGGRSEQYF. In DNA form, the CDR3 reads TGTGCCAGCAGTTTTCTATCTAGCGGGGGCCGGTCCGAGCAGTACTTC.

Here the CDR3 reads CASSVRGRGNEKLFF. The CDR3 DNA is TGTGCCAGCAGCGTCAGGGGGCGAGGAAATGAAAAACTGTTTTTT. The chain is built from TRBV5-6 and TRBJ1-4; 8 bases align to TRBD1. From germline, CDR1 is SGHDT and CDR2 YYEEEE. CDR3 length: 15 residues. V was clipped by 4 bases and J by 5 bases; unmatched bases: 7.

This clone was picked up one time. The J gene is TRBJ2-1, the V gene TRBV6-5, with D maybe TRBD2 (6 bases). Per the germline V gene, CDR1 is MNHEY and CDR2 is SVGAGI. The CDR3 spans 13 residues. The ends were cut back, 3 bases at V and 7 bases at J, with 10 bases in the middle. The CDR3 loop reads CASSYASANEQFF. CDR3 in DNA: TGTGCCAGCAGTTATGCTAGCGCAAATGAGCAGTTCTTC.

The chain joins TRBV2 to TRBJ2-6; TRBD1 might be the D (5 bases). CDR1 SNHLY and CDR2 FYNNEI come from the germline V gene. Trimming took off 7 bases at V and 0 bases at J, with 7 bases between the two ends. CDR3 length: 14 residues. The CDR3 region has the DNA TGTGCCAGCACAGGGCTCTCTGGGGCCAACGTCCTGACTTTC. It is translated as CASTGLSGANVLTF.

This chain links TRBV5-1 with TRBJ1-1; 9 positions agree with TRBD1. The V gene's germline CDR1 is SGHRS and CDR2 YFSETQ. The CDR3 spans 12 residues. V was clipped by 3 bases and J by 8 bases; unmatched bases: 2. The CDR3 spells CASSSGTGEAFF. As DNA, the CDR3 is TGCGCCAGCAGCTCAGGGACAGGGGAAGCTTTCTTT.

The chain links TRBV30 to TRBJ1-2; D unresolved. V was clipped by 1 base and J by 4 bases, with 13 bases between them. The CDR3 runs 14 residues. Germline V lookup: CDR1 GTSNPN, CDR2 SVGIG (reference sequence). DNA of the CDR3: TGTGCCTGGAGTGGGGCGATGGATGTCTATGGCTACACCTTC. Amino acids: CAWSGAMDVYGYTF.

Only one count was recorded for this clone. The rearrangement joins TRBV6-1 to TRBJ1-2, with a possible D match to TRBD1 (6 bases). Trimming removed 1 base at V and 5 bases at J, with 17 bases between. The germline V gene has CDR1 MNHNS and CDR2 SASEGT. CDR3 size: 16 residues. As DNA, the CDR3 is TGTGCCAGCAGTGAAGTCCACAGGGCATTTGCTTATGGCTACACCTTC. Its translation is CASSEVHRAFAYGYTF.

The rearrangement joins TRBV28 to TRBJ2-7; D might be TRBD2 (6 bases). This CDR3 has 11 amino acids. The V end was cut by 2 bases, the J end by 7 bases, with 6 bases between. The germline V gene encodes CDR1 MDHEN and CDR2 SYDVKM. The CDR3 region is CASSLRGEQYF. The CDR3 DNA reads TGTGCCAGCAGTTTACGGGGGGAGCAGTACTTC.

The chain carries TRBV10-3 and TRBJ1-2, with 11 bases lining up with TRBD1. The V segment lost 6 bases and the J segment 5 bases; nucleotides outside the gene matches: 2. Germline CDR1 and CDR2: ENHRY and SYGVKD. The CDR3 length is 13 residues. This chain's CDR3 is CAISGTGGYGYTF. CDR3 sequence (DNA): TGTGCCATCAGCGGGACAGGGGGTTATGGCTACACCTTC.

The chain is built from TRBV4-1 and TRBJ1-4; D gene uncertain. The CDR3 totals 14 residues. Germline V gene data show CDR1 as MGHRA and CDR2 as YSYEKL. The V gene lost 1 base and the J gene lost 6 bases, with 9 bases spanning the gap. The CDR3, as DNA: TGCGCCAGCAGCCAAGTCGGACTCGATGAAAAACTGTTTTTT. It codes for CASSQVGLDEKLFF.

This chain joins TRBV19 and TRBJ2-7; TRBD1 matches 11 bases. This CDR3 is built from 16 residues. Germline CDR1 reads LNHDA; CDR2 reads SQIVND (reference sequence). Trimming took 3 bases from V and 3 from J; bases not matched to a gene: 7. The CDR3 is CASSISGTGGLYEQYF. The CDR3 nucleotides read TGTGCCAGTAGTATCTCTGGGACAGGGGGTCTCTACGAGCAGTACTTC.

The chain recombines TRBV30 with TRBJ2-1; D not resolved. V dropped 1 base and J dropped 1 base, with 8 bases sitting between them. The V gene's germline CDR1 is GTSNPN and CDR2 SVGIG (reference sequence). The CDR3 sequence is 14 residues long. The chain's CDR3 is CAWSAGGSYNEQFF. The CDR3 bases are TGTGCCTGGAGTGCGGGTGGTTCCTACAATGAGCAGTTCTTC.

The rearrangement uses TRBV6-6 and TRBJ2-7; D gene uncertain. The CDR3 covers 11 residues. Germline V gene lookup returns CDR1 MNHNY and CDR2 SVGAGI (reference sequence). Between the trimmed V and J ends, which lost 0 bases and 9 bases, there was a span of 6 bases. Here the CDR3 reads CASSYSLGQYF. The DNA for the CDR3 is TGTGCCAGCAGTTACTCTCTCGGGCAGTACTTC.

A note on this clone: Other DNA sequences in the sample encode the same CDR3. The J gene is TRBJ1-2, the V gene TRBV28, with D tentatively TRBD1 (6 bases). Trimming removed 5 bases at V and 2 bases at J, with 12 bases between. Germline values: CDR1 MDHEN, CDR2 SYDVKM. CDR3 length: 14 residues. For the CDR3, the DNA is TGTGCCAGCAGTCTCCCAACAGGGAACTATGGCTACACCTTC. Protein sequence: CASSLPTGNYGYTF.